Below, 13 T cell receptor beta chains from the same sample are listed, as sequenced in a study of blood T cell repertoires in COVID-19. TCRdb's copy holds only in-frame clones and misses some; the assay was immunoSEQ multiplex PCR. The data show some 290,000 clones, with roughly 86% seen just once and over 9% held by the top ten. Sequenced sample: PBMCs or T cells enriched from blood (not recorded which). All receptors come from a woman aged 25 to 39 who had recovered from COVID-19.

The chain has TRBV29-1 and TRBJ1-4, with D unclear. In germline, CDR1 is SQVTM, CDR2 ANQGSEA. With 2 bases removed from V and 6 bases from J, the gap between germline ends came to 7 bases. The CDR3 totals 12 residues. DNA of the CDR3: TGCAGCGTTGAAAGTAGCGATGAAAAACTGTTTTTT. Translating it yields CSVESSDEKLFF. The entire variable domain, with the rest obtained from reference TRBV29-1 and TRBJ1-4, is as follows: SAVISQKPSRDICQRGTSLTIQCQVDSQVTMMFWYRQQPGQSLTLIATANQGSEATYESGFVIDKFPISRPNLTFSTLTVSNMSPEDSSIYLCSVESSDEKLFFGSGTQLSVL.

With respect to this clone: At the DNA level, this CDR3 is encoded by other sequences in the same sample as well. The genes are TRBV5-6 and TRBJ1-6; the match to TRBD1 covers 8 bases. The junction had 7 bases not matched to a gene; V was cut back by 2 bases and J by 6 bases. Germline CDR1 is SGHDT and CDR2 is YYEEEE. This CDR3 has 16 amino acids. The CDR3 sequence: CASSFGLGQGNSPLHF. Written as DNA, the CDR3 is TGTGCCAGCAGCTTTGGTCTCGGACAGGGTAATTCACCCCTCCACTTT.

The rearrangement uses TRBV4-1 and TRBJ2-7, with TRBD2 identical over 8 bases. Losses at the gene ends were 1 base for V and 0 bases for J; bases not matched to a gene: 8. The CDR3 is made up of 17 amino acids. Germline loops: CDR1 MGHRA, CDR2 YSYEKL. CDR3 in amino acids: CASSQVYSGTSSYEQYF. CDR3 coding DNA: TGCGCCAGCAGCCAAGTATACTCCGGGACTAGCTCCTACGAGCAGTACTTC.

The J gene is TRBJ1-5, the V gene TRBV5-1; D unresolved. This CDR3 has 14 residues. The V gene lost 0 bases and the J gene lost 3 bases, with 7 bases spanning the gap. CDR1 is SGHRS, CDR2 YFSETQ, per germline. The CDR3 reads CASSLAGNNQPQHF. CDR3 coding DNA: TGCGCCAGCAGCTTGGCGGGTAACAATCAGCCCCAGCATTTT.

The chain uses TRBV6-1 and TRBJ1-6; D may be TRBD1 (6 bases). The CDR3 totals 17 residues. The V end lost 1 base, the J end lost 10 bases, and 20 bases lay between the germline ends. In germline, CDR1 is MNHNS, CDR2 SASEGT. CDR3: CASSEVSSTSGASPLHF. DNA for the CDR3: TGTGCCAGCAGTGAAGTTTCATCGACTTCAGGGGCCTCACCCCTCCACTTT.

This chain connects TRBV6-5 to TRBJ1-5; unclear D gene. V dropped 0 bases and J dropped 0 bases, with 6 bases sitting between them. The CDR3 length is 15 residues. Germline CDR1 is MNHEY and CDR2 is SVGAGI. The CDR3 DNA is TGTGCCAGCAGTTACTCGAGTCTTAGCAATCAGCCCCAGCATTTT. This gives the protein CASSYSSLSNQPQHF.

CDR3 amino acids: CSAERLADEQFF. The CDR3 bases are TGCAGCGCCGAACGACTAGCGGATGAGCAGTTCTTC. The chain couples TRBV29-1 to TRBJ2-1; 9 nucleotides agree with TRBD2. V was clipped by 7 bases and J by 8 bases; unmatched bases: 6. This CDR3 has 12 residues. Per the germline V gene, CDR1 is SQVTM and CDR2 is ANQGSEA.

V gene TRBV6-1 combines with J gene TRBJ1-5; D gene uncertain. Deletions cut 2 bases from V and 5 bases from J, with 16 bases between. Germline lookup yields CDR1 MNHNS and CDR2 SASEGT. The CDR3 spans 16 residues. CDR3 sequence reads: CASSEPGFRGDQPQHF. CDR3 DNA sequence: TGTGCCAGCAGTGAACCGGGTTTTCGCGGGGATCAGCCCCAGCATTTT.

V is TRBV2 and J is TRBJ2-7; TRBD1 agrees at 7 bases. The CDR3 totals 17 residues. In germline, CDR1 is SNHLY, CDR2 FYNNEI. Unmatched junction bases numbered 16, after V lost 3 bases and J lost 5 bases. CDR3 bases: TGTGCCAGCAGTGAGGCGGCAGGGGGAAGCTTAGGCGACGAGCAGTACTTC. Translated, it gives CASSEAAGGSLGDEQYF. The full variable domain, completed using reference TRBV2 and TRBJ2-7, is EPEVTQTPSHQVTQMGQEVILRCVPISNHLYFYWYRQILGQKVEFLVSFYNNEISEKSEIFDDQFSVERPDGSNFTLKIRSTKLEDSAMYFCASSEAAGGSLGDEQYFGPGTRLTVT.

V is TRBV30 and J is TRBJ1-4; 9 bases agree with TRBD1. V shed 3 bases and J 7 bases; nucleotides not matched to a gene: 6. The CDR3 is 14 amino acids. In germline, CDR1 is GTSNPN, CDR2 SVGIG (reference sequence). The CDR3, as DNA: TGTGCCTGGAGCAGGGACAGGGCAGGTGAAAAACTGTTTTTT. Protein product: CAWSRDRAGEKLFF.

This rearrangement joins TRBV19 to TRBJ2-1, with 8 bases lining up with TRBD2. Germline V lookup: CDR1 LNHDA, CDR2 SQIVND (reference sequence). This CDR3 has 19 residues. J gave up 0 bases and V 7 bases, and 17 bases lay outside the gene matches. CDR3 protein: CASNGRGLAGLSSYNEQFF. CDR3 DNA: TGTGCCAGTAATGGAAGGGGTCTAGCGGGCTTGAGCTCCTACAATGAGCAGTTCTTC.

This chain links TRBV10-3 with TRBJ2-7; 8 positions match TRBD2. CDR1 and CDR2 (germline): ENHRY, SYGVKD. V lost 0 bases and J lost 1; bases outside the gene matches: 5. The CDR3 contains 16 residues. The CDR3 DNA is TGTGCCATCAGTGAGTCTCGGGGGGGCCGTTCCTACGAGCAGTACTTC. Residues: CAISESRGGRSYEQYF.

A remark on this clone: Other DNA sequences in this sample translate to the same CDR3. J is TRBJ2-7 and V is TRBV11-2, with TRBD1 matching over 9 bases. This CDR3 contains 14 residues. Germline V gives CDR1 SGHAT, CDR2 FQNNGV. V gave up 5 bases and J gave up 7 bases; unmatched junction bases: 9. DNA for the CDR3: TGTGCCAGCAGCCTCGGAACAGGGGGCCGGGAGCAGTACTTC. It encodes CASSLGTGGREQYF.